A single sample gave rise to the 29 T cell receptor beta chains below, sequenced in a study of technical replicates of blood from a handful of donors. Generated by immunoSEQ multiplex PCR, the TCRdb table keeps only in-frame clones and is missing some. This table holds about 93,000 clones, about 96% found once. Material for sequencing was T cells isolated from PBMCs. Every receptor here comes from a human donor in good health.

V gene TRBV5-4 combines with J gene TRBJ2-7, with D perhaps TRBD1 (5 bases). This CDR3 comprises 14 residues. V was pared by 0 bases and J by 6 bases, with 13 bases between. The V gene's germline CDR1 is SGHNT and CDR2 YYREEE (reference sequence). CDR3 sequence (DNA): TGTGCCAGCAGCTTGGCCCAGGGCTGGTCCGAGCAGTACTTC. Translation gives CASSLAQGWSEQYF.

The chain couples TRBV10-3 to TRBJ2-1, with TRBD1 as a possible D gene (5 bases). Trimming took off 11 bases at V and 4 bases at J, with 18 bases between the two ends. Germline V gene sequence: CDR1 ENHRY, CDR2 SYGVKD. The CDR3 extends over 14 amino acids. The CDR3 reads CAGRGEEEYNEQFF. The CDR3, as DNA: TGTGCCGGAAGGGGCGAAGAAGAATACAATGAGCAGTTCTTC.

The rearrangement uses TRBV15 and TRBJ2-7; TRBD1 aligns across 7 bases. The V segment lost 0 bases and the J segment 3 bases; nucleotides outside the gene matches: 5. Germline V gene sequence: CDR1 LNHNV, CDR2 YYDKDF (reference sequence). This CDR3 is 15 amino acids long. The CDR3 nucleotides are TGTGCCACCAGCAGAGATCGGTCAGGGGGCTACGAGCAGTACTTC. Translated: CATSRDRSGGYEQYF.

The chain combines TRBV28 with TRBJ2-5; the match to TRBD2 covers 9 bases. This CDR3 has 16 amino acids. CDR1 MDHEN and CDR2 SYDVKM come from the germline V gene. The junction had 10 bases not matched to a gene; V was cut back by 7 bases and J by 1 base. CDR3 region: CASIANSGGFQETQYF. CDR3 bases: TGTGCCAGCATCGCAAATAGCGGGGGCTTCCAAGAGACCCAGTACTTC.

The chain joins TRBV28 to TRBJ2-7; 11 bases are a match to TRBD1. CDR1 and CDR2 (germline): MDHEN, SYDVKM. Trimming removed 4 bases from V and 6 bases from J; junction bases left unmatched: 5. CDR3 length: 14 amino acids. CDR3 bases: TGTGCCAGCAGTTCCTTGGACAGGGGGCGCGAGCAGTACTTC. Amino acids: CASSSLDRGREQYF. Using reference TRBV28 and TRBJ2-7 for the parts outside the CDR3, the full variable domain is DVKVTQSSRYLVKRTGEKVFLECVQDMDHENMFWYRQDPGLGLRLIYFSYDVKMKEKGDIPEGYSVSREKKERFSLILESASTNQTSMYLCASSSLDRGREQYFGPGTRLTVT.

The V call is TRBV27, the J call TRBJ1-2; D unclear. The CDR3 is 13 amino acids. The V gene's germline CDR1 is MNHEY and CDR2 SMNVEV (reference sequence). Trimming took off 5 bases at V and 7 bases at J, with 14 bases between the two ends. CDR3 in DNA: TGTGCCAGCAGTCCGGCGGGATATTCTGGCTACACCTTC. Its protein is CASSPAGYSGYTF.

The V and J genes are TRBV2 and TRBJ2-2, with TRBD2 matching 7 bases. With 6 bases clipped from V and 2 bases from J, the junction kept 3 bases outside the gene matches. This CDR3 region has 14 residues. Per the germline V gene, CDR1 is SNHLY and CDR2 is FYNNEI. CDR3 sequence: CASRTSTNTGELFF. CDR3 nucleotides: TGTGCCAGCAGGACTAGCACCAACACCGGGGAGCTGTTTTTT.

The V call is TRBV28, the J call TRBJ2-7, with TRBD1 matching 10 bases. CDR3 length: 15 amino acids. Per the germline V gene, CDR1 is MDHEN and CDR2 is SYDVKM. V shed 6 bases and J 6 bases; nucleotides not matched to a gene: 11. The CDR3 spells CASRTRPTGGGEQYF. CDR3 DNA sequence: TGTGCCAGCAGGACCCGGCCGACAGGGGGCGGCGAGCAGTACTTC. Full variable domain (rest looked up from reference TRBV28 and TRBJ2-7): DVKVTQSSRYLVKRTGEKVFLECVQDMDHENMFWYRQDPGLGLRLIYFSYDVKMKEKGDIPEGYSVSREKKERFSLILESASTNQTSMYLCASRTRPTGGGEQYFGPGTRLTVT.

V and J are TRBV14 and TRBJ1-1, with 9 bases that match TRBD1. The V gene end was trimmed by 5 bases and the J gene end by 6 bases; junction bases not matched to a gene: 7. The CDR3 sequence is 14 residues long. Germline V lookup: CDR1 SGHDN, CDR2 FVKESK. The CDR3 DNA sequence: TGTGCCAGCAGCGGGGTCGGGACAGGGCCTGAAGCTTTCTTT. Its protein product is CASSGVGTGPEAFF.

This clone was seen a few times. The chain links TRBV6-5 to TRBJ2-3; D call uncertain. Germline V lookup: CDR1 MNHEY, CDR2 SVGAGI. This CDR3 comprises 14 residues. Trimming shortened V by 4 bases and J by 0 bases, and 8 bases separated the two germline ends. CDR3 coding DNA: TGTGCCAGCAGTTTGAGGTCCAGCACAGATACGCAGTATTTT. It yields the protein CASSLRSSTDTQYF.

The V and J genes are TRBV19 and TRBJ2-6, with D perhaps TRBD1 (5 bases). The CDR3 is 17 amino acids. Germline V gene sequence: CDR1 LNHDA, CDR2 SQIVND (reference sequence). The V end was cut by 3 bases, the J end by 0 bases, with 12 bases between. CDR3: CASSISGIPSGANVLTF. CDR3 DNA sequence: TGTGCCAGTAGTATTTCAGGGATCCCCTCTGGGGCCAACGTCCTGACTTTC. The full variable domain, its missing parts supplied by reference TRBV19 and TRBJ2-6, is DGGITQSPKYLFRKEGQNVTLSCEQNLNHDAMYWYRQDPGQGLRLIYYSQIVNDFQKGDIAEGYSVSREKKESFPLTVTSAQKNPTAFYLCASSISGIPSGANVLTFGAGSRLTVL.

This rearrangement joins TRBV10-1 to TRBJ2-4, with TRBD2 matching over 7 bases. The junction had 2 bases not matched to a gene; V was cut back by 3 bases and J by 0 bases. The germline CDR1 and CDR2 sequences are WNHNN and SYGVQD (reference sequence). CDR3 length equals 15 residues. DNA of the CDR3: TGCGCCAGCAGTGATGGGGGGGTAGCCAAAAACATTCAGTACTTC. It specifies CASSDGGVAKNIQYF.

The J gene is TRBJ2-1, the V gene TRBV28; 7 nucleotides align to TRBD2. Germline CDR1 reads MDHEN; CDR2 reads SYDVKM. The CDR3 is made up of 17 amino acids. J was trimmed by 7 bases and V by 2 bases; bases with no gene match: 14. The CDR3 nucleotides read TGTGCCAGCAGTTTAACCCCCATCACGGGAGGAGGTAATGAGCAGTTCTTC. Protein product: CASSLTPITGGGNEQFF.

Only one count was recorded for this clone. The rearrangement uses TRBV18 and TRBJ1-4, with TRBD1 as a possible D gene (6 bases). This CDR3 is 14 amino acids long. Germline CDR1 KGHSH, CDR2 LQKENI. With 3 bases removed from V and 7 bases from J, the gap between germline ends came to 12 bases. CDR3 bases: TGTGCCAGCTCACCCGGGGGGCGTAGTGAAAAACTGTTTTTT. Its translation: CASSPGGRSEKLFF.

The chain combines TRBV6-5 with TRBJ2-1; 9 bases map to TRBD1. CDR3 size: 16 residues. Germline CDR1 and CDR2: MNHEY and SVGAGI. Trimming cost V 2 bases and J 5 bases; bases outside gene matches: 7. The CDR3 DNA follows: TGTGCCAGCAGTTACCGAGACAGGGGGGTCAACAATGAGCAGTTCTTC. Its protein is CASSYRDRGVNNEQFF.

The chain has TRBV30 and TRBJ1-3, with a weak D call TRBD1 (6 bases). The CDR3 runs to 13 residues. Germline-derived CDR1 and CDR2 are GTSNPN and SVGIG (reference sequence). The V end lost 1 base, the J end lost 13 bases, and 17 bases lay between the germline ends. Here the CDR3 reads CAWSALPGQTIYF. The CDR3 DNA is TGTGCCTGGAGTGCGCTACCGGGACAAACGATATATTTT.

The genes are TRBV18 and TRBJ2-1; D is possibly TRBD1 (6 bases). Trimming stripped 2 bases from V and 5 bases from J, with 16 bases between. The CDR3 is 16 amino acids. CDR1 and CDR2 from the germline V gene are KGHSH and LQKENI. The CDR3 DNA is TGTGCCAGCTCACCATCAGGGGCCTTGAGGAACAATGAGCAGTTCTTC. It is translated as CASSPSGALRNNEQFF.

CDR3 bases: TGTGCCAGCAGTCAGAGGGACAGGGCCGAGGCTGAAGCTTTCTTT. Translating it yields CASSQRDRAEAEAFF. The rearrangement links TRBV27 to TRBJ1-1; 9 bases map to TRBD1. Germline V gene sequence: CDR1 MNHEY, CDR2 SMNVEV (reference sequence). V dropped 5 bases and J dropped 6; count of bases not matched to a gene: 10. The CDR3 runs 15 residues.

This chain uses TRBV5-6 with TRBJ2-3; 7 nucleotides agree with TRBD2. CDR1 and CDR2 from the germline V gene are SGHDT and YYEEEE. V lost 3 bases, J lost 6 bases, and 22 bases stayed unmatched. The CDR3 is made up of 19 amino acids. This CDR3 reads CASSSLSWEGLPLGDTQYF. For the CDR3, the DNA is TGTGCCAGCAGCTCCCTTAGCTGGGAGGGGCTTCCCTTGGGGGATACGCAGTATTTT.

As DNA, the CDR3 is TGTGCCAGTGGGACTTCTAGCTCCTACAATGAGCAGTTCTTC. As protein: CASGTSSSYNEQFF. V gene TRBV5-4 combines with J gene TRBJ2-1; possible D gene TRBD2, 6 bases. Germline lookup yields CDR1 SGHNT and CDR2 YYREEE (reference sequence). This CDR3 is 14 amino acids long. V lost 8 bases and J 0 bases, leaving 12 bases between the germline ends.

The chain is built from TRBV23-1 and TRBJ2-1; D possibly corresponds to TRBD2 (5 bases). TRBV23-1 is sorted into the ORF group, with uncertain function. The length of the CDR3 is 20 residues. Trimming left V 0 bases short and J 2 bases short, with 23 bases between. The CDR3 DNA is TGCGCCAGCAGTCAATCCCATGTGTACCGGGCGGGTCTGACCTACAATGAGCAGTTCTTC. This sequence encodes CASSQSHVYRAGLTYNEQFF.

The J gene is TRBJ2-2, the V gene TRBV7-3, with a weak D call TRBD1 (5 bases). V lost 5 bases and J 6 bases, leaving 19 bases between the germline ends. The CDR3 spans 16 residues. Germline V CDR1 and CDR2: SGHTA, FQGTGA. CDR3 loop: CASSIQVSGYPGELFF. In nucleotides, the CDR3 is TGTGCCAGCAGCATACAGGTCTCAGGGTATCCCGGGGAGCTGTTTTTT.

The chain employs TRBV28 and TRBJ1-4; TRBD1 might be the D (6 bases). The V end lost 6 bases, the J end lost 8 bases, and 16 bases lay between the germline ends. This CDR3 comprises 14 residues. Germline V gene lookup returns CDR1 MDHEN and CDR2 SYDVKM. CDR3 amino acids: CASSHRARREKLFF. The CDR3 DNA sequence: TGTGCCAGCAGCCACAGGGCCAGGAGGGAAAAACTGTTTTTT.

The count of this clone is one. The V and J genes are TRBV6-6 and TRBJ2-3, with 11 bases matching TRBD1. CDR3 length equals 15 residues. Germline trimming cut 6 bases from V and 2 bases from J; bases unmatched to any gene: 4. The germline CDR1 and CDR2 sequences are MNHNY and SVGAGI (reference sequence). The DNA of the CDR3 is TGTGCCAGCAGACGGACAGGGGGCGCCACAGATACGCAGTATTTT. Residues: CASRRTGGATDTQYF.

In its sample, this clone was seen once. The CDR3 DNA sequence: TGCGCCAGCAGCTTAATGAACAGGGGAGAGACCCAGTACTTC. It yields the protein CASSLMNRGETQYF. This rearrangement joins TRBV5-1 to TRBJ2-5, with 7 bases lining up with TRBD1. Trimming at V came to 2 bases and at J to 4 bases, leaving 5 bases not matched to a gene. Germline CDR1 is SGHRS and CDR2 is YFSETQ. The CDR3 covers 14 residues.

V and J are TRBV5-4 and TRBJ1-1, with D uncertain. Trimming took off 0 bases at V and 0 bases at J, with 9 bases between the two ends. Per the germline V gene, CDR1 is SGHNT and CDR2 is YYREEE (reference sequence). This CDR3 spans 15 amino acids. The CDR3 protein is CASSLGASMNTEAFF. For the CDR3, the DNA is TGTGCCAGCAGCTTGGGAGCAAGCATGAACACTGAAGCTTTCTTT.

Here the CDR3 DNA reads TGTGCCAGCAGTGTCTCGAGGGATGAGCAGTTCTTC. This encodes CASSVSRDEQFF. This chain joins TRBV2 and TRBJ2-1, with D perhaps matching TRBD2 (5 bases). Trimming took 4 bases from V and 8 from J, leaving 9 bases between them. The CDR3 consists of 12 residues. Germline V gene lookup returns CDR1 SNHLY and CDR2 FYNNEI. The complete variable domain, with remaining parts taken from reference TRBV2 and TRBJ2-1, reads EPEVTQTPSHQVTQMGQEVILRCVPISNHLYFYWYRQILGQKVEFLVSFYNNEISEKSEIFDDQFSVERPDGSNFTLKIRSTKLEDSAMYFCASSVSRDEQFFGPGTRLTVL.

This clone was seen a single time. The V and J genes are TRBV5-6 and TRBJ1-1; 7 nucleotides agree with TRBD1. Unmatched junction bases numbered 9, after V lost 4 bases and J lost 3 bases. CDR1 is SGHDT, CDR2 YYEEEE, per germline. There are 15 residues in the CDR3. The CDR3 loop reads CASSPVDRDDTEAFF. The CDR3, as DNA: TGTGCCAGCAGCCCCGTAGACAGGGATGACACTGAAGCTTTCTTT.

This sequence joins TRBV29-1 and TRBJ2-5; 9 bases are a match to TRBD1. This CDR3 comprises 12 residues. In germline, CDR1 is SQVTM, CDR2 ANQGSEA. V shed 6 bases and J 3 bases; nucleotides not matched to a gene: 2. The CDR3 sequence is CSVQGAEETQYF. DNA of the CDR3: TGCAGCGTACAGGGGGCGGAAGAGACCCAGTACTTC.